The 30 T cell receptor beta chains reported below all come from one sample, sequenced in a study of technical replicates of blood from several donors. Clones were read by immunoSEQ multiplex PCR, and TCRdb kept only the in-frame ones, dropping some. Seen here are approximately 45,000 clones, about 96% observed once, and the top ten hold 0.37%. Source material: T cells isolated from PBMCs. All receptors derive from a human donor in good health.

This clone was picked up one time. The CDR3 is CASSPSGGWETQYF. CDR3 nucleotides: TGTGCCAGCAGCCCCTCGGGGGGCTGGGAGACCCAGTACTTC. This chain joins TRBV7-9 and TRBJ2-5, with D perhaps TRBD2 (7 bases). Germline V gene lookup returns CDR1 SEHNR and CDR2 FQNEAQ (reference sequence). The CDR3 is made up of 14 amino acids. The V gene lost 5 bases and the J gene lost 5 bases, with 15 bases spanning the gap.

The genes are TRBV28 and TRBJ2-1; a possible D gene is TRBD1 (6 bases). The CDR3 has 13 residues. The V end was cut by 5 bases, the J end by 5 bases, with 10 bases between. CDR1 is MDHEN, CDR2 SYDVKM, per germline. The CDR3 bases are TGTGCCAGCAGTCAGGACAGTAACAATGAGCAGTTCTTC. Its protein product is CASSQDSNNEQFF.

This clone was found once. This chain links TRBV28 with TRBJ2-1; 8 bases are a match to TRBD1. The CDR3 is 16 residues long. Germline V gives CDR1 MDHEN, CDR2 SYDVKM. With V trimmed by 5 bases and J by 8 bases, 14 bases remained unmatched. CDR3 nucleotide sequence: TGTGCCAGCAGTCCGAGGACAGGGTCAAAGTGGGATGAGCAGTTCTTC. Translating it yields CASSPRTGSKWDEQFF.

The chain is built from TRBV5-6 and TRBJ2-3, with 8 nucleotides matching TRBD2. Germline-derived CDR1 and CDR2 are SGHDT and YYEEEE. V was pared by 3 bases and J by 3 bases, with 12 bases of the junction left unmatched. The CDR3 extends over 17 amino acids. The CDR3: CASSSGNSGMGTDTQYF. CDR3 sequence (DNA): TGTGCCAGCAGCTCCGGAAATAGCGGGATGGGGACAGATACGCAGTATTTT.

The chain uses TRBV6-5 and TRBJ2-7, with D perhaps matching TRBD2 (6 bases). CDR3 length: 16 amino acids. Deletions cut 0 bases from V and 2 bases from J, with 14 bases between. The germline CDR1 and CDR2 sequences are MNHEY and SVGAGI. CDR3 sequence (DNA): TGTGCCAGCAGTTACTCCGTGCTAGCGAGAACCTACGAGCAGTACTTC. This sequence encodes CASSYSVLARTYEQYF.

This clone was seen a single time. V gene TRBV30 combines with J gene TRBJ1-5, with D perhaps TRBD1 (5 bases). Trimming removed 5 bases from V and 4 bases from J, with 6 bases in between. This CDR3 is built from 11 residues. Germline V gene sequence: CDR1 GTSNPN, CDR2 SVGIG (reference sequence). The chain's CDR3 is CAWGGNQPQHF. CDR3 DNA sequence: TGTGCCTGGGGGGGGAATCAGCCCCAGCATTTT.

V and J are TRBV7-3 and TRBJ1-2; TRBD1 matches 10 bases. CDR1 SGHTA and CDR2 FQGTGA come from the germline V gene. After removal of 0 bases from V and 4 bases from J, the junction contained 11 bases not matched to a gene. The CDR3 extends over 18 amino acids. The CDR3 DNA is TGTGCCAGCAGCTTAACTGGCGGACAGGGGGTATCCCTCTATGGCTACACCTTC. Its translation is CASSLTGGQGVSLYGYTF.

V usage is TRBV11-2 and J usage is TRBJ2-4; 7 bases align to TRBD2. Germline V gene data show CDR1 as SGHAT and CDR2 as FQNNGV. CDR3 length equals 15 residues. J was trimmed by 9 bases and V by 1 base; bases with no gene match: 9. CDR3 in amino acids: CASSLGRGRTGIQYF. In DNA, the CDR3 is TGTGCCAGCAGCTTAGGTCGCGGGAGAACCGGCATTCAGTACTTC.

This sequence joins TRBV2 and TRBJ1-2, with D maybe TRBD1 (5 bases). CDR1 and CDR2 (germline): SNHLY, FYNNEI. V lost 6 bases, J lost 4 bases, and 15 bases lay in between. CDR3 length equals 14 residues. The CDR3: CASRQEDYSYGYTF. The CDR3 DNA follows: TGTGCCAGCAGACAGGAAGATTATTCCTATGGCTACACCTTC.

The DNA for the CDR3 is TGTGCCAGCAGTCCTCGGGAAAGCATGAACACTGAAGCTTTCTTT. It translates to CASSPRESMNTEAFF. The chain carries TRBV28 and TRBJ1-1; D call uncertain. This CDR3 spans 15 amino acids. Germline-derived CDR1 and CDR2 are MDHEN and SYDVKM. Trimming shortened V by 5 bases and J by 0 bases, and 13 bases separated the two germline ends.

The rearrangement uses TRBV28 and TRBJ2-3; 9 bases fit TRBD2. The CDR3 contains 14 residues. Germline CDR1 is MDHEN and CDR2 is SYDVKM. V lost 10 bases, J lost 3 bases, and 8 bases stayed unmatched. The CDR3 DNA reads as TGTGCCACTCGCGGGAGGGCTGGAACAGATACGCAGTATTTT. It encodes CATRGRAGTDTQYF.

This chain uses TRBV27 with TRBJ1-2; 9 bases map to TRBD1. Germline-derived CDR1 and CDR2 are MNHEY and SMNVEV (reference sequence). J lost 4 bases, V lost 1 base, and 7 bases had no gene match. This CDR3 comprises 16 residues. The CDR3 DNA sequence: TGTGCCAGCAGTTTATACGGGACAGGGAACATCTATGGCTACACCTTC. Translating it yields CASSLYGTGNIYGYTF.

J is TRBJ2-2 and V is TRBV7-6, with D tentatively TRBD2 (5 bases). The CDR3 totals 16 residues. CDR1 SGHVS and CDR2 FNYEAQ come from the germline V gene. Trimming stripped 1 base from V and 1 base from J, with 10 bases between. The CDR3 protein is CASSLGFGKNTGELFF. CDR3 sequence (DNA): TGTGCCAGCAGCTTAGGTTTCGGGAAGAACACCGGGGAGCTGTTTTTT.

V usage is TRBV7-3 and J usage is TRBJ2-2; perhaps TRBD1 as D (9 bases). V was clipped by 2 bases and J by 3 bases, with 25 bases between them. Germline loops: CDR1 SGHTA, CDR2 FQGTGA. CDR3 length: 20 residues. The CDR3 sequence: CASSLVAGQGFGLDTGELFF. For the CDR3, the DNA is TGTGCCAGCAGCTTAGTAGCGGGACAGGGTTTTGGGTTAGACACCGGGGAGCTGTTTTTT.

This chain links TRBV6-5 with TRBJ2-7; 7 bases are shared with TRBD1. The germline V gene encodes CDR1 MNHEY and CDR2 SVGAGI. V shed 5 bases and J 3 bases; nucleotides not matched to a gene: 7. The CDR3 sequence is 14 residues long. CDR3 sequence: CASSARTGGYEQYF. CDR3 sequence (DNA): TGTGCCAGCAGTGCAAGGACAGGCGGCTACGAGCAGTACTTC.

The V and J genes are TRBV29-1 and TRBJ2-3, with D possibly being TRBD2 (6 bases). Trimming took off 0 bases at V and 1 base at J, with 11 bases between the two ends. Germline assignment: CDR1 SQVTM and CDR2 ANQGSEA. This CDR3 has 15 amino acids. The DNA of the CDR3 is TGCAGCGTTGAAGATGCCGGAGGGGGCACAGATACGCAGTATTTT. Its protein is CSVEDAGGGTDTQYF.

This chain connects TRBV6-1 to TRBJ2-7; D remains unclear. CDR1 and CDR2 from the germline V gene are MNHNS and SASEGT. The V end lost 11 bases, the J end lost 0 bases, and 20 bases lay between the germline ends. This CDR3 is built from 15 residues. CDR3 in DNA: TGTGCCCTCTCAGCCGGCAACAGACACTCCTACGAGCAGTACTTC. Residues: CALSAGNRHSYEQYF.

V gene TRBV7-9 combines with J gene TRBJ2-1; D ambiguous. The CDR3 is made up of 12 amino acids. V gave up 4 bases and J gave up 5 bases, with 6 bases separating them. CDR1 is SEHNR and CDR2 is FQNEAQ in the germline V gene (reference sequence). The CDR3 sequence is CASSYDNNEQFF. Written as DNA, the CDR3 is TGTGCCAGCAGCTACGACAACAATGAGCAGTTCTTC.

J is TRBJ2-7 and V is TRBV9, with D maybe TRBD2 (8 bases). The germline CDR1 and CDR2 sequences are SGDLS and YYNGEE. V was trimmed by 3 bases and J by 7 bases, leaving 23 bases between them. This CDR3 spans 16 amino acids. This CDR3 reads CASSEGAAGAGGEQYF. The CDR3 region has the DNA TGTGCCAGCAGCGAGGGGGCAGCGGGAGCTGGAGGGGAGCAGTACTTC.

The V and J genes are TRBV27 and TRBJ2-7; 9 bases are shared with TRBD1. The CDR3 length is 15 residues. The germline V gene has CDR1 MNHEY and CDR2 SMNVEV (reference sequence). Unmatched junction bases numbered 11, after V lost 6 bases and J lost 5 bases. CDR3 region: CASSPWGTGTDEQYF. CDR3 sequence (DNA): TGTGCCAGCAGCCCGTGGGGGACAGGGACGGACGAGCAGTACTTC.

The V gene is TRBV10-3, the J gene TRBJ2-3; the D is unclear. The CDR3 extends over 13 amino acids. From germline, CDR1 is ENHRY and CDR2 SYGVKD. Trimming removed 0 bases at V and 4 bases at J, with 5 bases between. CDR3 nucleotide sequence: TGTGCCATCAGTGAGTCCCCGTCAGATACGCAGTATTTT. Translated: CAISESPSDTQYF.

The CDR3 region is CASSSGGSAGYTF. The CDR3 DNA sequence: TGTGCCAGCAGCTCGGGGGGCTCAGCTGGCTACACCTTC. The rearrangement joins TRBV7-2 to TRBJ1-2; possible D gene TRBD1, 6 bases. The CDR3 is 13 amino acids. V was shortened by 4 bases and J by 7 bases, with 13 bases between the two germline ends. CDR1 SGHTA and CDR2 FQGNSA come from the germline V gene. Variable domain in full (rest from reference TRBV7-2 and TRBJ1-2): GAGVSQSPSNKVTEKGKDVELRCDPISGHTALYWYRQSLGQGLEFLIYFQGNSAPDKSGLPSDRFSAERTGGSVSTLTIQRTQQEDSAVYLCASSSGGSAGYTFGSGTRLTVV.

This chain uses TRBV7-9 with TRBJ1-1; TRBD1 is a possible D gene (6 bases). The CDR3 covers 14 residues. Trimming took 3 bases from V and 1 from J, leaving 9 bases between them. CDR1 and CDR2 from the germline V gene are SEHNR and FQNEAQ (reference sequence). CDR3 sequence: CASSFQGRNTEAFF. The DNA for the CDR3 is TGTGCCAGCAGCTTCCAGGGGCGGAACACTGAAGCTTTCTTT.

This chain uses TRBV7-9 with TRBJ2-3; 7 nucleotides line up with TRBD2. Germline V gene lookup returns CDR1 SEHNR and CDR2 FQNEAQ (reference sequence). The V and J ends lost 1 base and 4 bases, in that order; junction bases with no gene match: 2. The length of the CDR3 is 14 residues. The CDR3 DNA is TGTGCCAGCAGCTTAGGGACTAGTGCAGATACGCAGTATTTT. Translated, it gives CASSLGTSADTQYF.

The chain has TRBV6-5 and TRBJ2-3; D is possibly TRBD1 (6 bases). The CDR3 runs to 15 residues. The germline gives CDR1 MNHEY, CDR2 SVGAGI. Trimming pared 5 bases from V and 2 bases from J, leaving 14 bases between. The CDR3 spells CASSLQGLFTDTQYF. The CDR3 DNA sequence: TGTGCCAGCAGTCTACAGGGTCTGTTCACAGATACGCAGTATTTT.

The V call is TRBV5-1, the J call TRBJ2-7, with TRBD2 matching over 11 bases. Germline assignment: CDR1 SGHRS and CDR2 YFSETQ. V dropped 5 bases and J dropped 7; count of bases not matched to a gene: 11. The CDR3 runs 15 residues. Here the CDR3 reads CASRQGLAVGGEQYF. The CDR3 bases are TGCGCCAGCAGACAGGGACTAGCGGTGGGAGGGGAGCAGTACTTC. Full variable domain (missing parts from reference TRBV5-1 and TRBJ2-7): KAGVTQTPRYLIKTRGQQVTLSCSPISGHRSVSWYQQTPGQGLQFLFEYFSETQRNKGNFPGRFSGRQFSNSRSEMNVSTLELGDSALYLCASRQGLAVGGEQYFGPGTRLTVT.

The chain links TRBV7-2 to TRBJ2-1; D might be TRBD1 (6 bases). V was clipped by 0 bases and J by 2 bases, with 8 bases between them. There are 15 residues in the CDR3. Germline values: CDR1 SGHTA, CDR2 FQGNSA. Here the CDR3 reads CASSLAGTPYNEQFF. CDR3 nucleotide sequence: TGTGCCAGCAGCTTAGCCGGGACACCCTACAATGAGCAGTTCTTC. Using reference TRBV7-2 and TRBJ2-1 for the parts outside the CDR3, the full variable domain is GAGVSQSPSNKVTEKGKDVELRCDPISGHTALYWYRQSLGQGLEFLIYFQGNSAPDKSGLPSDRFSAERTGGSVSTLTIQRTQQEDSAVYLCASSLAGTPYNEQFFGPGTRLTVL.

The V gene is TRBV6-1, the J gene TRBJ1-5; D uncertain. The CDR3 totals 12 residues. Trimming shortened V by 2 bases and J by 7 bases, and 6 bases separated the two germline ends. Germline lookup yields CDR1 MNHNS and CDR2 SASEGT. The CDR3 DNA reads as TGTGCCAGCAGTGAAACGAGGCAGCCCCAGCATTTT. Translated: CASSETRQPQHF.

The V call is TRBV5-4, the J call TRBJ2-1; TRBD2 matches at 9 bases. Trimming at V came to 4 bases and at J to 2 bases, leaving 10 bases not matched to a gene. Germline assignment: CDR1 SGHNT and CDR2 YYREEE (reference sequence). The CDR3 is 17 amino acids. CDR3 sequence reads: CASSPGGSGSTYNEQFF. CDR3 bases: TGTGCCAGCAGCCCTGGCGGTAGCGGGAGTACCTACAATGAGCAGTTCTTC. Full variable domain (rest looked up from reference TRBV5-4 and TRBJ2-1): ETGVTQSPTHLIKTRGQQVTLRCSSQSGHNTVSWYQQALGQGPQFIFQYYREEENGRGNFPPRFSGLQFPNYSSELNVNALELDDSALYLCASSPGGSGSTYNEQFFGPGTRLTVL.

J is TRBJ1-2 and V is TRBV5-4, with a possible D match to TRBD1 (6 bases). Per the germline V gene, CDR1 is SGHNT and CDR2 is YYREEE (reference sequence). There are 14 residues in the CDR3. V was shortened by 7 bases and J by 8 bases, with 21 bases between the two germline ends. The CDR3 spells CASDQIQGGQGYTF. In nucleotides, the CDR3 is TGTGCCAGCGACCAGATACAGGGTGGGCAGGGCTACACCTTC. Combining the CDR3 with reference TRBV5-4 and TRBJ1-2 gives the whole variable domain ETGVTQSPTHLIKTRGQQVTLRCSSQSGHNTVSWYQQALGQGPQFIFQYYREEENGRGNFPPRFSGLQFPNYSSELNVNALELDDSALYLCASDQIQGGQGYTFGSGTRLTVV.